Presented here are 20 T cell receptor beta chains from one specimen sequenced in a study of breast tumors, draining lymph nodes, adjacent tissues. Breast cancer patients provided tissue from their axillary draining lymph nodes. TCRdb re-derived calls from the multiplex PCR reads in MiXCR, one entry per CDR3 protein. The table includes under 150,000 distinct CDR3 sequences, 21% detected once. The sample was axillary lymph node tissue. These receptors were obtained from a female donor with breast cancer. Some clones in this sample may be carry-over from other donors' samples.

Turning to this clonotype: Because the CDR3 is missing its conserved closing phenylalanine or tryptophan, this is likely a read error. The V and J genes are TRBV25-1 and TRBJ1-2; unclear D gene. The CDR3 contains 12 residues. Germline V gene data show CDR1 as MGHDK and CDR2 as SYGVNS. Trimming pared 6 bases from V and 2 bases from J, leaving 7 bases between. Here the CDR3 reads CASRGQNYGYTL. CDR3 in DNA: TGTGCCAGCAGAGGGCAGAACTATGGCTACACCCTC.

This clonotype was counted many times. The chain combines TRBV10-2 with TRBJ2-3, with 8 positions matching TRBD2. The V gene's germline CDR1 is WSHSY and CDR2 SAAADI. J was trimmed by 1 base and V by 6 bases; bases with no gene match: 3. This CDR3 comprises 14 residues. The CDR3 DNA follows: TGCGCCAGCAGAACTAGCGGAGGCACAGATACGCAGTATTTT. This gives the protein CASRTSGGTDTQYF.

This clonotype was counted ten times or more. The chain links TRBV28 to TRBJ2-7; D may correspond to TRBD1 or TRBD2 (5 bases each). Trimming left V 6 bases short and J 4 bases short, with 22 bases between. Germline V gives CDR1 MDHEN, CDR2 SYDVKM. The CDR3 extends over 16 amino acids. CDR3 DNA: TGTGCCAGCAGCTCCGCCCACGAGGTGGGGGTATACGAGCAGTACTTC. Translation gives CASSSAHEVGVYEQYF.

This clonotype was seen at least ten times. The rearrangement joins TRBV5-1 to TRBJ2-2; 7 bases align to TRBD1. V shed 4 bases and J 0 bases; nucleotides not matched to a gene: 3. The CDR3 is 15 amino acids. CDR1 SGHRS and CDR2 YFSETQ come from the germline V gene. In nucleotides, the CDR3 is TGCGCCAGCAGCCTCGGGACAGCGAACACCGGGGAGCTGTTTTTT. Its protein product is CASSLGTANTGELFF.

This clonotype has ten or more counts. The gene calls are TRBV7-3 and TRBJ2-1; 8 bases are shared with TRBD2. Per the germline V gene, CDR1 is SGHTA and CDR2 is FQGTGA. The CDR3 has 15 amino acids. V lost 4 bases and J lost 3; bases outside the gene matches: 5. CDR3 coding DNA: TGTGCCAGCAGCTGGGTAGCGGGAATCTACAATGAGCAGTTCTTC. This sequence encodes CASSWVAGIYNEQFF. Based on the CDR3 plus reference TRBV7-3 and TRBJ2-1, the full variable domain is GAGVSQTPSNKVTEKGKYVELRCDPISGHTALYWYRQSLGQGPEFLIYFQGTGAADDSGLPNDRFFAVRPEGSVSTLKIQRTERGDSAVYLCASSWVAGIYNEQFFGPGTRLTVL.

This chain connects TRBV5-1 to TRBJ2-5, with a tentative D call TRBD2 (6 bases). CDR1 and CDR2 from the germline V gene are SGHRS and YFSETQ. Trimming shortened V by 4 bases and J by 4 bases, and 8 bases separated the two germline ends. CDR3 length equals 12 residues. For the CDR3, the DNA is TGCGCCAGCAGCCTGGAGGGAGAGACCCAGTACTTC. Amino acid sequence: CASSLEGETQYF.

Many counts were recorded for this clonotype. The J gene is TRBJ2-7, the V gene TRBV7-9; D not resolved. Trimming took off 2 bases at V and 2 bases at J, with 10 bases between the two ends. Germline loops: CDR1 SEHNR, CDR2 FQNEAQ (reference sequence). This CDR3 is built from 14 residues. CDR3 sequence reads: CASSLWAPTYEQYF. The CDR3 bases are TGTGCCAGCAGCTTATGGGCACCCACCTACGAGCAGTACTTC. Filled out from reference TRBV7-9 and TRBJ2-7, the complete variable domain reads DTGVSQNPRHKITKRGQNVTFRCDPISEHNRLYWYRQTLGQGPEFLTYFQNEAQLEKSRLLSDRFSAERPKGSFSTLEIQRTEQGDSAMYLCASSLWAPTYEQYFGPGTRLTVT.

For this clonotype: This may be a read error, as it is one base from a much larger clone. The V call is TRBV7-9, the J call TRBJ2-1; 10 bases are a match to TRBD2. From germline, CDR1 is SEHNR and CDR2 FQNEAQ (reference sequence). With 4 bases clipped from V and 8 bases from J, the junction kept 11 bases outside the gene matches. This CDR3 contains 16 residues. The CDR3 nucleotides are TGTGCCAGCAGCTCCCAGGCTAGCGGGAGTTGGCATGAGCAGTTCTTC. This codes for CASSSQASGSWHEQFF.

Many counts were recorded for this clonotype. The V gene is TRBV18, the J gene TRBJ2-1, with 8 bases fitting TRBD2. Germline V lookup: CDR1 KGHSH, CDR2 LQKENI. Trimming took 0 bases from V and 6 from J; bases not matched to a gene: 4. The CDR3 runs 15 residues. CDR3 DNA: TGTGCCAGCTCACCACCGGGACTAGAGCGCAATGAGCAGTTCTTC. Translation gives CASSPPGLERNEQFF.

On this clonotype: It may be a read error: a sequence one base away is much more abundant. The V gene is TRBV3-1, the J gene TRBJ2-2; the D is unclear. CDR1 is LGHDT and CDR2 is YNNKEL in the germline V gene (reference sequence). V lost 1 base and J 3 bases, leaving 9 bases between the germline ends. The CDR3 has 15 residues. The CDR3 region is CASSQAGSHTGELFF. The DNA of the CDR3 is TGTGCCAGCAGCCAAGCGGGCTCCCACACCGGGGAGCTGTTTTTT. The full variable domain, with the rest looked up from reference TRBV3-1 and TRBJ2-2, is DTAVSQTPKYLVTQMGNDKSIKCEQNLGHDTMYWYKQDSKKFLKIMFSYNNKELIINETVPNRFSPKSPDKAHLNLHINSLELGDSAVYFCASSQAGSHTGELFFGEGSRLTVL.

The gene calls are TRBV28 and TRBJ1-6; 8 nucleotides agree with TRBD1. Germline assignment: CDR1 MDHEN and CDR2 SYDVKM. This CDR3 has 15 residues. Losses at the gene ends were 6 bases for V and 7 bases for J; bases not matched to a gene: 8. CDR3 sequence reads: CASRPGGVRNSPLHF. In DNA, the CDR3 is TGTGCCAGCAGACCAGGGGGCGTTAGGAATTCACCCCTCCACTTT.

This clonotype came up many times. This chain uses TRBV19 with TRBJ1-3, with D possibly matching TRBD1 (6 bases). Per germline, CDR1 LNHDA and CDR2 SQIVND (reference sequence). The length of the CDR3 is 16 residues. The V gene lost 7 bases and the J gene lost 1 base, with 17 bases spanning the gap. CDR3 DNA sequence: TGTGCCAGTAATCCCCGGGACATGACATCTGGAAACACCATATATTTT. Its translation is CASNPRDMTSGNTIYF.

This clonotype was seen many times. The J gene is TRBJ2-3, the V gene TRBV20-1, with 8 bases matching TRBD2. Losses at the gene ends were 0 bases for V and 6 bases for J; bases not matched to a gene: 5. The CDR3 is 14 residues long. The germline V gene encodes CDR1 DFQATT and CDR2 SNEGSKA (reference sequence). The CDR3 region is CSARDFGRGDTQYF. CDR3 bases: TGCAGTGCTAGAGATTTCGGGAGGGGTGATACGCAGTATTTT.

The sample holds many counts of this clonotype. The chain uses TRBV6-2 or TRBV6-3 and TRBJ1-3, with 7 bases matching TRBD1. Germline CDR1 and CDR2: MNHEY and SVGEGT. This CDR3 comprises 14 residues. V lost 8 bases to trimming and J lost 2 bases; unmatched junction nucleotides: 6. The chain's CDR3 is CASGDSRTGNTIYF. The CDR3 DNA reads as TGTGCCAGCGGGGACAGTCGAACTGGAAACACCATATATTTT.

This clonotype was seen at least ten times. The chain is built from TRBV14 and TRBJ2-1; D is undetermined. CDR1 is SGHDN and CDR2 is FVKESK in the germline V gene. Deletions cut 1 base from V and 4 bases from J, with 5 bases between. The CDR3 consists of 13 residues. As DNA, the CDR3 is TGTGCCAGCAGCCAAGCACAGTACAATGAGCAGTTCTTC. Its protein is CASSQAQYNEQFF.

This clonotype has a single count. It may be a read error: a sequence one base away is much more abundant. The V and J genes are TRBV5-8 and TRBJ2-7; D gene unclear. The CDR3 length is 15 residues. Looked up from germline, CDR1 is SGHTS and CDR2 is YDEGEE. The CDR3 nucleotides are TGTGCCAGCAGCTTGGTTTCCTCCGTTTCCTACGAGCAGTGCTTC. Translated, it gives CASSLVSSVSYEQCF.

This clonotype has ten or more counts. V usage is TRBV20-1 and J usage is TRBJ2-3; D gene unclear. CDR1 and CDR2 (germline): DFQATT, SNEGSKA (reference sequence). Trimming pared 1 base from V and 0 bases from J, leaving 11 bases between. The CDR3 covers 15 residues. The CDR3 reads CSARGLMASTDTQYF. In DNA, the CDR3 is TGCAGTGCTAGAGGGTTAATGGCAAGCACAGATACGCAGTATTTT.

As concerns this clonotype: A read error is possible here, since a much larger clone lies one base away. This rearrangement joins TRBV9 to TRBJ1-2; no firm D call. The germline CDR1 and CDR2 sequences are SGDLS and YYNGEE. This CDR3 is built from 13 residues. CDR3 region: CASSVLQNYGHTF. DNA for the CDR3: TGTGCCAGCAGCGTATTACAGAACTATGGCCACACCTTC.

This clonotype was recorded many times. This sequence joins TRBV6-5 and TRBJ1-4, with D possibly TRBD1 on 6 matching bases. The germline V gene has CDR1 MNHEY and CDR2 SVGAGI. Trimming shortened V by 6 bases and J by 5 bases, and 10 bases separated the two germline ends. The CDR3 loop spans 13 amino acids. The CDR3 nucleotides read TGTGCCAGCAGACGGACAGTCAATGAAAAACTGTTTTTT. Protein sequence: CASRRTVNEKLFF.

The sample holds many counts of this clonotype. The chain couples TRBV13 to TRBJ2-1; 12 bases align to TRBD2. The CDR3 is 15 residues long. In germline, CDR1 is PRHDT, CDR2 FYEKMQ (reference sequence). With V trimmed by 5 bases and J by 4 bases, 3 bases remained unmatched. CDR3 DNA sequence: TGTGCCAGCAGCCGCGGACTAGCGGGGTACAATGAGCAGTTCTTC. This codes for CASSRGLAGYNEQFF.